Each of the 18 T cell receptor beta chains below was sequenced from the same sample in a study of cytomegalovirus exposure and HLA in healthy donors. Primers: 60 Vbeta forward and 13 Jbeta reverse. Measured with immunoSEQ multiplex PCR; TCRdb has only the in-frame clones, and not every one. This repertoire shows tens of thousands of clones, less than 65% found once; its top ten account for 6% to 6.5%. The sequencing sample was made of PBMCs. The receptors stem from a woman aged 25 to 39 in good health and CMV-seronegative.

The chain employs TRBV6-1 and TRBJ2-2, with 13 bases identical to TRBD2. This CDR3 contains 15 residues. With 10 bases clipped from V and 5 bases from J, the junction kept 7 bases outside the gene matches. Germline assignment: CDR1 MNHNS and CDR2 SASEGT. Here the CDR3 reads CATWTSGGLTGELFF. DNA of the CDR3: TGTGCCACGTGGACTAGCGGGGGATTGACCGGGGAGCTGTTTTTT.

The chain joins TRBV25-1 to TRBJ2-1, with 7 bases that match TRBD2. The CDR3 sequence is 15 residues long. J was trimmed by 0 bases and V by 4 bases; bases with no gene match: 3. From germline, CDR1 is MGHDK and CDR2 SYGVNS. The CDR3 region has the DNA TGTGCCAGCAGTGTGAGGACTAGCTCCTACAATGAGCAGTTCTTC. It encodes CASSVRTSSYNEQFF.

This clone was observed a few times. The V gene is TRBV4-2, the J gene TRBJ1-3; TRBD1 matches at 7 bases. Losses at the gene ends were 2 bases for V and 0 bases for J; bases not matched to a gene: 7. Germline CDR1 and CDR2: LGHNA and YNFKEQ. The CDR3 covers 17 residues. Here the CDR3 reads CASSQFSRGVSGNTIYF. The DNA of the CDR3 is TGTGCCAGCAGCCAATTTAGCAGGGGGGTCTCTGGAAACACCATATATTTT.

Only a few counts were recorded for this clone. The chain links TRBV5-4 to TRBJ2-1; 12 bases align to TRBD2. Losses at the gene ends were 4 bases for V and 0 bases for J; bases not matched to a gene: 11. The CDR3 sequence is 19 residues long. The V gene's germline CDR1 is SGHNT and CDR2 YYREEE (reference sequence). The CDR3 reads CASSPRASGGVFSYNEQFF. The CDR3 coding sequence is TGTGCCAGCAGCCCTAGGGCTAGCGGGGGGGTCTTCTCCTACAATGAGCAGTTCTTC.

V gene TRBV28 combines with J gene TRBJ1-2; TRBD1 matches 8 bases. CDR3 length: 16 residues. CDR1 is MDHEN and CDR2 is SYDVKM in the germline V gene. With V trimmed by 4 bases and J by 1 base, 8 bases remained unmatched. The CDR3 reads CASSSGRDRINYGYTF. DNA for the CDR3: TGTGCCAGCAGTTCCGGCCGGGACAGGATTAACTATGGCTACACCTTC.

The rearrangement joins TRBV11-2 to TRBJ2-7, with TRBD2 matching 9 bases. Per germline, CDR1 SGHAT and CDR2 FQNNGV. V lost 5 bases and J lost 1; bases outside the gene matches: 12. This CDR3 has 17 amino acids. The CDR3 loop is CASSNPHRLAESYEQYF. As DNA, the CDR3 is TGTGCCAGCAGCAACCCCCATCGACTAGCGGAGTCCTACGAGCAGTACTTC.

V gene TRBV7-3 combines with J gene TRBJ1-2, with 9 bases fitting TRBD1. Trimming took 5 bases from V and 3 from J; bases not matched to a gene: 7. Germline lookup yields CDR1 SGHTA and CDR2 FQGTGA. This CDR3 has 15 amino acids. As DNA, the CDR3 is TGTGCCAGCAGCCCTGGACAGGGGAACCACTATGGCTACACCTTC. Translated, it gives CASSPGQGNHYGYTF.

The sample holds a few counts of this clone. The chain has TRBV7-9 and TRBJ1-1; D gene unclear. Germline CDR1 is SEHNR and CDR2 is FQNEAQ (reference sequence). The CDR3 is 12 residues long. Trimming removed 3 bases at V and 7 bases at J, with 9 bases between. The CDR3 reads CASSFSAGEAFF. The CDR3 region has the DNA TGTGCCAGCAGCTTCAGCGCCGGTGAAGCTTTCTTT.

The chain links TRBV4-2 to TRBJ1-6, with no clear D. CDR3 length: 16 residues. Trimming removed 1 base at V and 0 bases at J, with 7 bases between. Germline loops: CDR1 LGHNA, CDR2 YNFKEQ. The CDR3 bases are TGTGCCAGCAGCCAAGGCGGGAGCTCCTATAATTCACCCCTCCACTTT. Amino acids: CASSQGGSSYNSPLHF.

This chain joins TRBV4-1 and TRBJ2-3, with 10 bases identical to TRBD1. Germline CDR1 reads MGHRA; CDR2 reads YSYEKL. Germline trimming cut 1 base from V and 5 bases from J; bases unmatched to any gene: 6. The CDR3 is 16 residues long. The CDR3 nucleotides are TGCGCCAGCAGCCAAGGGAGACAGGGGGCCGGAGATACGCAGTATTTT. It is translated as CASSQGRQGAGDTQYF.

This clone is deemed medium-sized. This chain connects TRBV4-2 to TRBJ1-1, with 9 bases fitting TRBD1. The CDR3 has 15 amino acids. The germline V gene has CDR1 LGHNA and CDR2 YNFKEQ. J gave up 4 bases and V 2 bases, and 5 bases lay outside the gene matches. The CDR3 is CASSQPKTGGTEAFF. The CDR3 DNA sequence: TGTGCCAGCAGCCAACCCAAGACAGGGGGCACTGAAGCTTTCTTT.

This sequence joins TRBV18 and TRBJ1-2, with 8 bases that match TRBD1. The CDR3 consists of 14 residues. V lost 3 bases and J lost 8; bases outside the gene matches: 8. Germline values: CDR1 KGHSH, CDR2 LQKENI. The CDR3 loop reads CASSPPGDRYGYTF. CDR3 bases: TGTGCCAGCTCACCCCCGGGGGACAGGTACGGCTACACCTTC.

In its sample, this clone was seen once. This chain uses TRBV6-1 with TRBJ1-2, with unresolved D. From germline, CDR1 is MNHNS and CDR2 SASEGT. Trimming cost V 2 bases and J 8 bases, with 12 bases left between them. There are 13 residues in the CDR3. Here the CDR3 DNA reads TGTGCCAGCAGTGAAAAGGACCGAGGGGGCTACACCTTC. It encodes CASSEKDRGGYTF.

This chain joins TRBV7-6 and TRBJ2-7; 8 nucleotides align to TRBD1. CDR3 size: 14 residues. J gave up 6 bases and V 4 bases, and 8 bases lay outside the gene matches. CDR1 and CDR2 (germline): SGHVS, FNYEAQ. The CDR3 region is CASSSGQGRGEQYF. The CDR3 region has the DNA TGTGCCAGCAGCTCCGGACAGGGCCGGGGCGAGCAGTACTTC.

CDR3 loop: CASSLFPSGGVDTQYF. The CDR3, as DNA: TGTGCCAGCAGCTTATTTCCTAGCGGGGGGGTTGATACGCAGTATTTT. The V call is TRBV7-9, the J call TRBJ2-3; 12 bases match TRBD2. The CDR3 spans 16 residues. Trimming removed 2 bases from V and 6 bases from J; junction bases left unmatched: 6. Germline V lookup: CDR1 SEHNR, CDR2 FQNEAQ (reference sequence).

The chain is built from TRBV28 and TRBJ1-4; 9 bases line up with TRBD1. Germline lookup yields CDR1 MDHEN and CDR2 SYDVKM. The length of the CDR3 is 14 residues. J gave up 8 bases and V 7 bases, and 8 bases lay outside the gene matches. The CDR3 DNA is TGTGCCAGCATGCCGGGACAGGGAAGAGAAAAACTGTTTTTT. Its translation: CASMPGQGREKLFF.

The chain is built from TRBV5-6 and TRBJ1-4, with a weak D call TRBD1 (6 bases). The ends were cut back, 3 bases at V and 1 base at J, with 7 bases in the middle. CDR1 SGHDT and CDR2 YYEEEE come from the germline V gene. The CDR3 totals 14 residues. For the CDR3, the DNA is TGTGCCAGCAGCTCGGACAGAACTAATGAAAAACTGTTTTTT. Its protein is CASSSDRTNEKLFF.

This clone was observed a handful of times. The chain uses TRBV11-2 and TRBJ1-2; the match to TRBD1 covers 10 bases. The V gene's germline CDR1 is SGHAT and CDR2 FQNNGV. V gave up 2 bases and J gave up 7 bases; unmatched junction bases: 4. CDR3 length: 14 amino acids. CDR3 sequence: CASSLQGTGVGYTF. The DNA for the CDR3 is TGTGCCAGCAGCTTACAAGGGACAGGGGTTGGCTACACCTTC.